This TCR beta chain appears in the sequencing data of a study of patients and donors after allogeneic stem cell transplantation. This clonotype was seen a handful of times. Trimming removed 1 base at V and 2 bases at J, with 10 bases between. CDR1 and CDR2 from the germline V gene are SGHTA and FQGTGA. The CDR3 has 15 amino acids. MiXCR was run by TCRdb on the RT-PCR reads, yielding one entry per CDR3 protein. The table records 200,000 to 250,000 distinct CDR3 sequences, about 14% of them present only once. This TCR was sampled from a human donor who was either an allogeneic HSCT recipient or a stem cell or donor lymphocyte infusion donor (not recorded which). It is not recorded whose cells these are; they may come from a transplant donor. Sequences were obtained from blood, either unsorted or a sorted T cell fraction (not recorded which). V usage is TRBV7-3 and J usage is TRBJ2-3; perhaps TRBD2 as D (6 bases). CDR3 residues: CASSLNRDFTDTQYF. The DNA of the CDR3 is TGTGCCAGCAGCTTAAACCGGGACTTCACAGATACGCAGTATTTT. The full variable domain, its missing parts supplied by reference TRBV7-3 and TRBJ2-3, is GAGVSQTPSNKVTEKGKYVELRCDPISGHTALYWYRQSLGQGPEFLIYFQGTGAADDSGLPNDRFFAVRPEGSVSTLKIQRTERGDSAVYLCASSLNRDFTDTQYFGPGTRLTVL.